The 3 T cell receptor beta chains listed next were all sequenced from one sample in a study of CD8 T cells in Susac syndrome. Random hexamers primed reverse transcription of about 0.5 to 1 ug RNA. TCRdb processed the immunoSEQ multiplex PCR reads anew with MiXCR; each CDR3 protein has one entry. The sample carries roughly 120,000 distinct CDR3 sequences, roughly 96% recorded once. The sequenced material came from CD4+ T cells from PBMCs. These receptors were obtained from a human donor in good health.

J is TRBJ2-1 and V is TRBV29-1, with 10 bases that match TRBD2. Per germline, CDR1 SQVTM and CDR2 ANQGSEA. The trim removed 3 bases at V and 6 bases at J, leaving 8 bases unmatched. This CDR3 has 15 amino acids. The CDR3 region is CSVEGGLAESNEQFF. The CDR3 DNA reads TGCAGCGTTGAGGGAGGACTAGCGGAGAGCAATGAGCAGTTCTTC.

The chain employs TRBV19 and TRBJ2-1, with D perhaps matching TRBD1 (5 bases). This CDR3 comprises 14 residues. The V and J ends lost 10 bases and 1 base respectively, with 14 bases between them. Germline V gives CDR1 LNHDA, CDR2 SQIVND (reference sequence). CDR3 in DNA: TGTGCCACCTCGACAGTGTTATCCTACAATGAGCAGTTCTTC. Protein: CATSTVLSYNEQFF.

V gene TRBV12-3 or TRBV12-4 combines with J gene TRBJ2-7; 11 bases agree with TRBD2. V shed 5 bases and J 0 bases; nucleotides not matched to a gene: 6. This CDR3 region has 16 residues. CDR3 loop: CASSDPGTSGSYEQYF. CDR3 nucleotides: TGTGCCAGCAGTGACCCCGGGACTAGCGGCTCCTACGAGCAGTACTTC.